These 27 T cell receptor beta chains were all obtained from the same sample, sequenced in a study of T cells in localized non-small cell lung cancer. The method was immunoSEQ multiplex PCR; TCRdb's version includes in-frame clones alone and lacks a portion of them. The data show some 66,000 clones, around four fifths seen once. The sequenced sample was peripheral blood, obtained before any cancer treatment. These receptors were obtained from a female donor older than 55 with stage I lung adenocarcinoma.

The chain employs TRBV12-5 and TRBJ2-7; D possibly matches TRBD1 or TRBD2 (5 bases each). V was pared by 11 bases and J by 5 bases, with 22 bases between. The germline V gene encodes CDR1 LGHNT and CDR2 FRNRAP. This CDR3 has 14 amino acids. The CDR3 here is CAVPWDVKVNEQYF. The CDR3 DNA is TGTGCTGTTCCTTGGGACGTGAAAGTGAACGAGCAGTACTTC.

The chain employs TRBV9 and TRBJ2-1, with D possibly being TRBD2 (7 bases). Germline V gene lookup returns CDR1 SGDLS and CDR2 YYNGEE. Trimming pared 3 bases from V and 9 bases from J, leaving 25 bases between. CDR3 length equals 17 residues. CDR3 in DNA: TGTGCCAGCAGCGGAACCTCATCGAGGGGGGGCCTTGGTGAGCAGTTCTTC. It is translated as CASSGTSSRGGLGEQFF.

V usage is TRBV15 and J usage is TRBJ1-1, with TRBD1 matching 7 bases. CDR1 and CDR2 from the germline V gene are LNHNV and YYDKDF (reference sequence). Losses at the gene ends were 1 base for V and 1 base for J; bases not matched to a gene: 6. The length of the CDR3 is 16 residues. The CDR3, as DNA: TGTGCCACCAGCAGAGGCGGGACAGTTACGAACACTGAAGCTTTCTTT. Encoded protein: CATSRGGTVTNTEAFF.

CDR3 in DNA: TGTGCCAGCAGTGAAGGGTTGCGGGAGTACCAAGAGACCCAGTACTTC. Its protein product is CASSEGLREYQETQYF. This chain connects TRBV2 to TRBJ2-5; 7 positions match TRBD2. J gave up 0 bases and V 1 base, and 5 bases lay outside the gene matches. This CDR3 is built from 16 residues. Germline V gives CDR1 SNHLY, CDR2 FYNNEI.

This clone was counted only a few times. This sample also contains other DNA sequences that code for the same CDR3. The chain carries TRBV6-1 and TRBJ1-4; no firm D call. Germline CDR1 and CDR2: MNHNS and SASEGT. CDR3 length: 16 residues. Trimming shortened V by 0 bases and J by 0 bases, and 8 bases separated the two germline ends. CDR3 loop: CASSEAPQATNEKLFF. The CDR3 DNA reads TGTGCCAGCAGTGAAGCTCCCCAGGCAACTAATGAAAAACTGTTTTTT.

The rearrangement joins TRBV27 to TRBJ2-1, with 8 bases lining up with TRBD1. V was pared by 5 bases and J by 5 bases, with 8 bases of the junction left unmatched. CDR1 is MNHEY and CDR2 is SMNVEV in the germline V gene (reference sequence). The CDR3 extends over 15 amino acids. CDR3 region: CASSLRTGKDNEQFF. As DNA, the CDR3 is TGTGCCAGCAGTCTGAGGACAGGGAAAGACAATGAGCAGTTCTTC.

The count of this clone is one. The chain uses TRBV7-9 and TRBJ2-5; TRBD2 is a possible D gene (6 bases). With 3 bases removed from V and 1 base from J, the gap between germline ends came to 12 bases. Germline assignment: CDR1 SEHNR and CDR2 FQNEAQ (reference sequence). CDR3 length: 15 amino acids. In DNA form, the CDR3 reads TGTGCCAGCAGCTTTTTCCCGGAGGGCCAAGAGACCCAGTACTTC. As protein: CASSFFPEGQETQYF.

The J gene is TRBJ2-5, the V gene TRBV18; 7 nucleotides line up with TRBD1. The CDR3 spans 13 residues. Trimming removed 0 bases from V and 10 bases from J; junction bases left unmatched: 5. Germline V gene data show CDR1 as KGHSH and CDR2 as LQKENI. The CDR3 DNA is TGTGCCAGCTCACCACCCGGGACAGCCGACCAGTACTTC. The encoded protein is CASSPPGTADQYF. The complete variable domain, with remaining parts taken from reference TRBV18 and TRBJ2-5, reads NAGVMQNPRHLVRRRGQEARLRCSPMKGHSHVYWYRQLPEEGLKFMVYLQKENIIDESGMPKERFSAEFPKEGPSILRIQQVVRGDSAAYFCASSPPGTADQYFGPGTRLLVL.

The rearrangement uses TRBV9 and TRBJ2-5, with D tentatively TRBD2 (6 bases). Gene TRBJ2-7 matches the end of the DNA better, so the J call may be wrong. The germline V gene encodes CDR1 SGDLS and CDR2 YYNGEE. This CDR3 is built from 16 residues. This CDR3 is CASSFHPGAGSYEQYF. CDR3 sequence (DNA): TGTGCCAGCAGCTTTCACCCGGGAGCAGGCTCCTACGAGCAGTACTTC.

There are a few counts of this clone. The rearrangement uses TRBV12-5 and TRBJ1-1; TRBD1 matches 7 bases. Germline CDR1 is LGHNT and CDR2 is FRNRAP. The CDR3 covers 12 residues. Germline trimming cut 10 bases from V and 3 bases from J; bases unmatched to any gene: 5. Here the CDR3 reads CANAQGYTEAFF. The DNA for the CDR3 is TGTGCTAACGCACAGGGGTACACTGAAGCTTTCTTT. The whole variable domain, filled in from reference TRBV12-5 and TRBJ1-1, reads DARVTQTPRHKVTEMGQEVTMRCQPILGHNTVFWYRQTMMQGLELLAYFRNRAPLDDSGMPKDRFSAEMPDATLATLKIQPSEPRDSAVYFCANAQGYTEAFFGQGTRLTVV.

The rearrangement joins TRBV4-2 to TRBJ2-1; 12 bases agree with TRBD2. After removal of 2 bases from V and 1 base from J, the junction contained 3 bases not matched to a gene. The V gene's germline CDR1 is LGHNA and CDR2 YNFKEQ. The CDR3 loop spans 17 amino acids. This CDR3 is CASSQHTSGGSYNEQFF. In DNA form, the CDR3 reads TGTGCCAGCAGCCAACATACTAGCGGGGGGTCCTACAATGAGCAGTTCTTC.

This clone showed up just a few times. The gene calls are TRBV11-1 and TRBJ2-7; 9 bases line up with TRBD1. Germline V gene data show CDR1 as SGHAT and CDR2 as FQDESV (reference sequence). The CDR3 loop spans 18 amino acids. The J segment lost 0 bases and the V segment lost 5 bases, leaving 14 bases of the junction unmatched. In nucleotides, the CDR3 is TGTGCCAGCAGCCCCAAATTGGGACAGGGCCTTTCCTCCTACGAGCAGTACTTC. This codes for CASSPKLGQGLSSYEQYF.

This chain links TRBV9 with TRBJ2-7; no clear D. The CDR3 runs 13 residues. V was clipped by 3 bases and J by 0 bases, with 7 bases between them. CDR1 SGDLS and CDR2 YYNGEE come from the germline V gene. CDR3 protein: CASSGTDSYEQYF. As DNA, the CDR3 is TGTGCCAGCAGCGGGACGGACTCCTACGAGCAGTACTTC.

The CDR3 DNA sequence: TGCGCCAGCAGCTTGGGAACGAGGACACCCGATAAATTTAACTATGGCTACACCTTC. As protein: CASSLGTRTPDKFNYGYTF. The chain has TRBV5-1 and TRBJ1-2; D possibly corresponds to TRBD1 (5 bases). Germline values: CDR1 SGHRS, CDR2 YFSETQ. The CDR3 has 19 residues. The V end was cut by 0 bases, the J end by 1 base, with 22 bases between.

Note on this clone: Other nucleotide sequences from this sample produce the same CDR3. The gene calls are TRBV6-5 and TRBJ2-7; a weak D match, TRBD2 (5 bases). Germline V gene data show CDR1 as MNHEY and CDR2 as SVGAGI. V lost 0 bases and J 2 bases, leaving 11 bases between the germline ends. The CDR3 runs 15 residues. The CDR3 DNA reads TGTGCCAGCAGTTACTCCAGACGGGGAGCCTACGAGCAGTACTTC. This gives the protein CASSYSRRGAYEQYF.

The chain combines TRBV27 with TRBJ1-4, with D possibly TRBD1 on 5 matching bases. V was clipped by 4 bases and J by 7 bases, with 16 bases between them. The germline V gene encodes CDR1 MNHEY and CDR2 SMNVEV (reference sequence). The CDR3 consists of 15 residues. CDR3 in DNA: TGTGCCAGCAGTTCGGAGGCCGGTGGGACTGAAAAACTGTTTTTT. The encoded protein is CASSSEAGGTEKLFF.

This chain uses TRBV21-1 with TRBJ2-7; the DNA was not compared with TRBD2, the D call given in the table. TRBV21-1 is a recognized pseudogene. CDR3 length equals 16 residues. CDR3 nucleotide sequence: TGTGCCAGCAGCAAAGAAGGCACTAGGCGGGCCTACGAGCAGTACTTC. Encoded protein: CASSKEGTRRAYEQYF.

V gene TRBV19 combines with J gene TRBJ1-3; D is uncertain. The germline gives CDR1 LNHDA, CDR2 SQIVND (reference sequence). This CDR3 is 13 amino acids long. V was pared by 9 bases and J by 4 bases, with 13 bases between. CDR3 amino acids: CASQWGSGNTIYF. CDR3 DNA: TGTGCCAGCCAATGGGGTTCCGGAAACACCATATATTTT.

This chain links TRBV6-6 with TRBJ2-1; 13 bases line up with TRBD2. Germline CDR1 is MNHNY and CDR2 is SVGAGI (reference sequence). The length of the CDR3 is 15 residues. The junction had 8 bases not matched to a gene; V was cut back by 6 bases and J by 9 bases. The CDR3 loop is CASSPGLAGELEQFF. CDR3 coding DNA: TGTGCCAGCAGCCCCGGACTAGCGGGAGAACTTGAGCAGTTCTTC.

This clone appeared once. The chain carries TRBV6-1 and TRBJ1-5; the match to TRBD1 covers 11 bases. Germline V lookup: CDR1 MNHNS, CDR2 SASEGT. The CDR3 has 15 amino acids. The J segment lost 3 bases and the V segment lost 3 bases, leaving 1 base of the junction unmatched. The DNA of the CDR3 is TGTGCCAGCAGTGAGGACAGGGGGCCCAATCAGCCCCAGCATTTT. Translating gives CASSEDRGPNQPQHF.

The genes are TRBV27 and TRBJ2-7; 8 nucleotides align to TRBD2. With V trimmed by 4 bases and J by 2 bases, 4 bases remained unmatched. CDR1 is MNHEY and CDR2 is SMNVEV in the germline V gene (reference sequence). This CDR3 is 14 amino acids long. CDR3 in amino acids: CASSSGAGAYEQYF. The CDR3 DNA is TGTGCCAGCAGTTCCGGAGCGGGGGCCTACGAGCAGTACTTC.

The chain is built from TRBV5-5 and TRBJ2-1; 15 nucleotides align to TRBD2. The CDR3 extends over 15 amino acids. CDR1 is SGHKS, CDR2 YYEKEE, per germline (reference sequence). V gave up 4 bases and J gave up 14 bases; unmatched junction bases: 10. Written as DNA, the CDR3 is TGTGCCAGCAGCCCGGGACTAGCGGGGGGCCCAAGGGAGTTCTTC. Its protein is CASSPGLAGGPREFF.

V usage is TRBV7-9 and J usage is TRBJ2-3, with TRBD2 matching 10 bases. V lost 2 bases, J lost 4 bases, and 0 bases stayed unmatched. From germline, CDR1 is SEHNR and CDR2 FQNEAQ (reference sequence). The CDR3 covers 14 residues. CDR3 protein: CASSLSGGADTQYF. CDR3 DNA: TGTGCCAGCAGCTTAAGCGGGGGGGCAGATACGCAGTATTTT. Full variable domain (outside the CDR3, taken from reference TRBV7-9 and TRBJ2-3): DTGVSQNPRHKITKRGQNVTFRCDPISEHNRLYWYRQTLGQGPEFLTYFQNEAQLEKSRLLSDRFSAERPKGSFSTLEIQRTEQGDSAMYLCASSLSGGADTQYFGPGTRLTVL.

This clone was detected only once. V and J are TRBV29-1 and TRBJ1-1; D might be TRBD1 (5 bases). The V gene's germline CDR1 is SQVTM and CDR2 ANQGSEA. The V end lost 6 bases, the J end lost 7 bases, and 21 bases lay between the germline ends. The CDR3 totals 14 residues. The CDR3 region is CSVAPQGVFGEAFF. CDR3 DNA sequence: TGCAGCGTGGCCCCCCAGGGTGTGTTTGGTGAAGCTTTCTTT.

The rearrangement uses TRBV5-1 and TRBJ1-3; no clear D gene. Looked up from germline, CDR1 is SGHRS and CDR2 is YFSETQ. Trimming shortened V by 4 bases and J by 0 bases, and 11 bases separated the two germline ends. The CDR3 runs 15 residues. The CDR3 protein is CASSLFLGSGNTIYF. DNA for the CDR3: TGCGCCAGCAGCCTTTTCTTGGGCTCTGGAAACACCATATATTTT.

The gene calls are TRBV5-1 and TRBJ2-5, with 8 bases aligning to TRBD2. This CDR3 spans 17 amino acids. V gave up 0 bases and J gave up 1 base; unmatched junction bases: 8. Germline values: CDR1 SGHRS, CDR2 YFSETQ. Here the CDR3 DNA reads TGCGCCAGCAGCTTGGGTCGGGGCGGGAGGACCCAAGAGACCCAGTACTTC. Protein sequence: CASSLGRGGRTQETQYF.

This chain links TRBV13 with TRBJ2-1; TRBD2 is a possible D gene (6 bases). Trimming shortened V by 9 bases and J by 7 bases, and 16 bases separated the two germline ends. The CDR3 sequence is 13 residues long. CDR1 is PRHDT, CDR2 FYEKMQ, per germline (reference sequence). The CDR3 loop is CASRRAGTNEQFF. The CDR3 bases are TGTGCCAGTCGAAGGGCGGGGACGAATGAGCAGTTCTTC.